Below are 22 T cell receptor beta chains sequenced from a single sample in a study of blood T cell repertoires in COVID-19. Data came from immunoSEQ multiplex PCR; TCRdb stores just in-frame clones and leaves some out. This sample has 150,000 to 200,000 clones, with around four fifths found just once. The sequencing input was peripheral blood. The source of these receptors is a young woman with acute or convalescent COVID-19.

V and J are TRBV9 and TRBJ1-3; D may be TRBD1 (6 bases). CDR1 and CDR2 from the germline V gene are SGDLS and YYNGEE. Trimming pared 3 bases from V and 0 bases from J, leaving 10 bases between. The CDR3 covers 15 residues. For the CDR3, the DNA is TGTGCCAGCAGCGCGGACAGTAACTCTGGAAACACCATATATTTT. Translation: CASSADSNSGNTIYF.

This clone occurred a few times. V gene TRBV5-1 combines with J gene TRBJ1-6, with a weak D call TRBD1 (5 bases). V lost 0 bases to trimming and J lost 10 bases, with 14 bases between them. The CDR3 extends over 15 amino acids. Germline CDR1 reads SGHRS; CDR2 reads YFSETQ. CDR3 DNA: TGCGCCAGCAGCTTGGCTGAAATCGGGGGATCACCCCTCCACTTT. It codes for CASSLAEIGGSPLHF.

The chain combines TRBV9 with TRBJ1-2; 7 positions agree with TRBD1. Germline V gene data show CDR1 as SGDLS and CDR2 as YYNGEE. This CDR3 is 14 amino acids long. With 3 bases clipped from V and 5 bases from J, the junction kept 7 bases outside the gene matches. The CDR3 nucleotides are TGTGCCAGCAGCGCCGCGACAGGGTATTATGGCTACACCTTC. Amino acid sequence: CASSAATGYYGYTF.

V is TRBV10-3 and J is TRBJ2-2; 7 positions match TRBD1. The V and J ends lost 7 bases and 0 bases, in that order; junction bases with no gene match: 2. The CDR3 runs 14 residues. CDR1 is ENHRY and CDR2 is SYGVKD in the germline V gene. The CDR3 DNA reads as TGTGCCATCAAGGGGGCCACGAACACCGGGGAGCTGTTTTTT. Protein sequence: CAIKGATNTGELFF.

In its sample, this clone was seen a few times. The chain carries TRBV7-2 and TRBJ2-7; 11 positions agree with TRBD1. CDR3 size: 14 residues. CDR1 and CDR2 from the germline V gene are SGHTA and FQGNSA. The V segment lost 5 bases and the J segment 3 bases; nucleotides outside the gene matches: 3. CDR3 in amino acids: CASSPGTGGYEQYF. As DNA, the CDR3 is TGTGCCAGCAGCCCCGGGACAGGGGGCTACGAGCAGTACTTC.

A note on this clone: This CDR3 is also generated by other DNA sequences in the sample. This chain links TRBV12-3 or TRBV12-4 with TRBJ2-1; D gene uncertain. This CDR3 is built from 12 residues. V lost 6 bases and J 4 bases, leaving 7 bases between the germline ends. As DNA, the CDR3 is TGTGCCAGCAGCTTTAATTACAATGAGCAGTTCTTC. Amino acids: CASSFNYNEQFF.

The V and J genes are TRBV30 and TRBJ2-1; TRBD2 matches 9 bases. The V and J ends lost 0 bases and 10 bases, in that order; junction bases with no gene match: 16. In germline, CDR1 is GTSNPN, CDR2 SVGIG (reference sequence). This CDR3 has 17 residues. The CDR3 here is CAWSVGVQSGRHREQFF. The CDR3 DNA reads TGTGCCTGGAGTGTAGGGGTACAGAGCGGGAGGCATCGGGAGCAGTTCTTC. The full variable domain, with the rest looked up from reference TRBV30 and TRBJ2-1, is SQTIHQWPATLVQPVGSPLSLECTVEGTSNPNLYWYRQAAGRGLQLLFYSVGIGQISSEVPQNLSASRPQDRQFILSSKKLLLSDSGFYLCAWSVGVQSGRHREQFFGPGTRLTVL.

The chain employs TRBV5-6 and TRBJ2-5; tentative D call: TRBD2 (5 bases). Trimming took off 0 bases at V and 6 bases at J, with 15 bases between the two ends. Germline values: CDR1 SGHDT, CDR2 YYEEEE. The CDR3 extends over 15 amino acids. The CDR3 sequence: CASSLGGSSRKTQYF. The CDR3 region has the DNA TGTGCCAGCAGCTTGGGCGGGTCTAGTAGGAAGACCCAGTACTTC.

This rearrangement joins TRBV29-1 to TRBJ2-1; D is perhaps TRBD2 (6 bases). Trimming took 4 bases from V and 10 from J, leaving 11 bases between them. This CDR3 has 11 amino acids. Germline V gene lookup returns CDR1 SQVTM and CDR2 ANQGSEA. CDR3 sequence (DNA): TGCAGCGTTGGTAGCGGAGGCGAGCAGTTCTTC. It translates to CSVGSGGEQFF.

The gene calls are TRBV6-1 and TRBJ2-7; perhaps TRBD1 as D (6 bases). Trimming cost V 3 bases and J 4 bases, with 16 bases left between them. The CDR3 runs to 15 residues. Germline V gene lookup returns CDR1 MNHNS and CDR2 SASEGT. CDR3 sequence: CASSDGQSFSYEQYF. CDR3 coding DNA: TGTGCCAGCAGTGACGGACAGAGCTTTTCTTACGAGCAGTACTTC.

In DNA form, the CDR3 reads TGTGCCAGCCGGACAGGGGGCGGCGGAAACACCATATATTTT. Translation gives CASRTGGGGNTIYF. The chain combines TRBV25-1 with TRBJ1-3; TRBD1 matches at 11 bases. Trimming cost V 8 bases and J 4 bases; bases outside gene matches: 4. CDR3 length: 14 amino acids. Germline CDR1 is MGHDK and CDR2 is SYGVNS.

This chain uses TRBV25-1 with TRBJ2-5; possibly TRBD1 for D (5 bases). Trimming removed 1 base at V and 7 bases at J, with 13 bases between. The germline CDR1 and CDR2 sequences are MGHDK and SYGVNS. This CDR3 spans 14 amino acids. Here the CDR3 reads CASSEWKVQGTQYF. Written as DNA, the CDR3 is TGTGCCAGCAGTGAATGGAAGGTCCAGGGGACCCAGTACTTC. The variable domain in full, with the rest retrieved from reference TRBV25-1 and TRBJ2-5, is EADIYQTPRYLVIGTGKKITLECSQTMGHDKMYWYQQDPGMELHLIHYSYGVNSTEKGDLSSESTVSRIRTEHFPLTLESARPSHTSQYLCASSEWKVQGTQYFGPGTRLLVL.

The gene calls are TRBV6-6 and TRBJ1-1; D is undetermined. The CDR3 is 15 amino acids. Germline CDR1 is MNHNY and CDR2 is SVGAGI (reference sequence). Trimming removed 4 bases at V and 3 bases at J, with 15 bases between. CDR3 region: CASSFLWHVYTEAFF. The CDR3 nucleotides are TGTGCCAGCAGTTTTCTCTGGCACGTCTACACTGAAGCTTTCTTT.

This chain joins TRBV11-1 and TRBJ2-2; 7 bases are shared with TRBD1. This CDR3 contains 15 residues. Germline V gives CDR1 SGHAT, CDR2 FQDESV (reference sequence). Germline trimming cut 5 bases from V and 1 base from J; bases unmatched to any gene: 4. The CDR3, as DNA: TGTGCCAGCAGCACGGGACAGAGGAACACCGGGGAGCTGTTTTTT. Translation: CASSTGQRNTGELFF.

The chain carries TRBV28 and TRBJ2-7; TRBD2 is a possible D gene (5 bases). CDR1 and CDR2 from the germline V gene are MDHEN and SYDVKM. Between the trimmed V and J ends, which lost 5 bases and 3 bases, there was a span of 17 bases. This CDR3 is built from 15 residues. CDR3 DNA: TGTGCCAGCAGTCTTTCCGGGGTCGGTGGCTACGAGCAGTACTTC. As protein: CASSLSGVGGYEQYF.

V usage is TRBV6-2 or TRBV6-3 and J usage is TRBJ2-3, with 7 bases that match TRBD1. The germline V gene encodes CDR1 MNHEY and CDR2 SVGEGT. The CDR3 spans 12 residues. V dropped 5 bases and J dropped 8; count of bases not matched to a gene: 4. This CDR3 reads CASSQHRGTQYF. CDR3 nucleotide sequence: TGTGCCAGCAGTCAACACAGGGGTACGCAGTATTTT.

The J gene is TRBJ2-5, the V gene TRBV6-6, with 7 positions matching TRBD1. CDR3 length: 15 residues. CDR1 and CDR2 from the germline V gene are MNHNY and SVGAGI (reference sequence). The V gene end was trimmed by 5 bases and the J gene end by 1 base; junction bases not matched to a gene: 7. CDR3 residues: CASSPPGQVQETQYF. The CDR3 DNA is TGTGCCAGCAGTCCCCCTGGACAGGTCCAAGAGACCCAGTACTTC.

The genes are TRBV28 and TRBJ2-3; no clear D gene. The CDR3 covers 14 residues. Germline loops: CDR1 MDHEN, CDR2 SYDVKM. Trimming cost V 1 base and J 5 bases, with 10 bases left between them. The CDR3 sequence is CASSLSPAIDTQYF. Written as DNA, the CDR3 is TGTGCCAGCAGTTTATCTCCAGCGATAGATACGCAGTATTTT.

This chain links TRBV7-9 with TRBJ2-7, with TRBD2 as a possible D gene (5 bases). The V gene lost 1 base and the J gene lost 6 bases, with 7 bases spanning the gap. From germline, CDR1 is SEHNR and CDR2 FQNEAQ (reference sequence). This CDR3 region has 12 residues. CDR3 bases: TGTGCCAGCAGCTTAGATCGGGGCGAGCAGTACTTC. This translates into CASSLDRGEQYF.

This clone was observed a few times. The chain carries TRBV28 and TRBJ1-5; 12 nucleotides match TRBD1. Germline CDR1 reads MDHEN; CDR2 reads SYDVKM. The length of the CDR3 is 18 residues. The V and J ends lost 3 bases and 2 bases, in that order; junction bases with no gene match: 8. As DNA, the CDR3 is TGTGCCAGCAGTTTGGGGACAGGGGGCGCAGAAGGCAATCAGCCCCAGCATTTT. Translated, it gives CASSLGTGGAEGNQPQHF. The variable domain in full, completed from reference TRBV28 and TRBJ1-5, reads DVKVTQSSRYLVKRTGEKVFLECVQDMDHENMFWYRQDPGLGLRLIYFSYDVKMKEKGDIPEGYSVSREKKERFSLILESASTNQTSMYLCASSLGTGGAEGNQPQHFGDGTRLSIL.

This rearrangement joins TRBV5-1 to TRBJ2-1; 11 bases align to TRBD2. Germline CDR1 is SGHRS and CDR2 is YFSETQ. V shed 7 bases and J 8 bases; nucleotides not matched to a gene: 11. The CDR3 is 15 residues long. CDR3 in amino acids: CASAATSGIVDEQFF. In DNA, the CDR3 is TGCGCCAGCGCGGCGACTAGCGGGATCGTAGATGAGCAGTTCTTC.

The chain joins TRBV28 to TRBJ1-2; weak D call: TRBD1 (5 bases). This CDR3 has 19 amino acids. Germline lookup yields CDR1 MDHEN and CDR2 SYDVKM. V dropped 6 bases and J dropped 0 bases, with 26 bases sitting between them. The CDR3 DNA reads TGTGCCAGCAGCCTCGGGGGTGTGGACATACATCAGGCTAACTATGGCTACACCTTC. This codes for CASSLGGVDIHQANYGYTF.